A selection of T cell receptor beta chains follows, all from one sample in a study of cytomegalovirus exposure and HLA in healthy donors. Only in-frame clones appear in the TCRdb table, and some are missing; sequencing was by immunoSEQ multiplex PCR. Among 80,000 to 130,000 clones, approximately 77% were seen once, and the ten largest hold around an eighth. The source material was PBMCs. These receptors all come from a male donor in good health and CMV-seropositive. The CDR3 runs from the conserved cysteine through the conserved F or W. The D gene is left open where the match is weak. Only some rows state a clone size, as once, few, many or a class for expanded clones.

j_call | clone_size | v_call | d_call | cdr3_nt | cdr3_aa
TRBJ2-7 | few | TRBV5-5 | NA | TGTGCCAGCAGCTTGGGCGGCTTATACGCCGACGAGCAGTACTTC | CASSLGGLYADEQYF
TRBJ1-2 | NA | TRBV7-9 | NA | TGTGCCAGCAGCTTAGCTGGTACAGGGTCCGGCTACACCTTC | CASSLAGTGSGYTF
TRBJ2-7 | NA | TRBV7-9 | NA | TGTGCCAGCAGCTTATTGACAGCCTACGAGCAGTACTTC | CASSLLTAYEQYF
TRBJ2-1 | NA | TRBV29-1 | TRBD2 | TGCAGCGGCGGCCTAGCGGGGCGTGAGCAGTTCTTC | CSGGLAGREQFF
TRBJ2-7 | NA | TRBV19 | TRBD1 | TGTGCCAGTAGTAAGGACAGGGAAGGCGAGCAGTACTTC | CASSKDREGEQYF
TRBJ1-1 | few | TRBV25-1 | NA | TGTGCCAGCAGTGCACAGGGACGTATGGGCCCTGAAGCTTTCTTT | CASSAQGRMGPEAFF
TRBJ1-1 | NA | TRBV5-1 | NA | TGCGCCAGCAGCTCCACGGGGACACTGAACACTGAAGCTTTCTTT | CASSSTGTLNTEAFF
TRBJ1-1 | NA | TRBV6-6 | NA | TGTGCCAGCAGCGGGGGGGGTCTGTCTTTCTTT | CASSGGGLSFF
TRBJ2-5 | few | TRBV10-3 | NA | TGTGCCATCAGTGAGTCGTGGGGGCAGGATTTGGAGACCCAGTACTTC | CAISESWGQDLETQYF
TRBJ1-3 | NA | TRBV4-3 | NA | TGCGCCAGCAGCCAAGACTTTAACTCTGGAAACACCATATATTTT | CASSQDFNSGNTIYF
TRBJ2-5 | NA | TRBV4-1 | NA | TGCGCCAGCAGCCAAGAGCGCGGGGTTTTGATGTCCGAGACCCAGTACTTC | CASSQERGVLMSETQYF
TRBJ2-5 | NA | TRBV29-1 | NA | TGCAGCGTTGGGGGGCACCTAAGGCGGGAGACCCAGTACTTC | CSVGGHLRRETQYF
TRBJ2-6 | NA | TRBV11-3 | NA | TGTGCCAGCAGCATTGCGTTAGCTGGGGCCAACGTCCTGACTTTC | CASSIALAGANVLTF
TRBJ1-1 | NA | TRBV7-8 | TRBD1 | TGTGCCAGCAGCACTGGACAGGGTACTGAAGCTTTCTTT | CASSTGQGTEAFF
TRBJ2-5 | NA | TRBV2 | TRBD2 | TGTGCCAGCCGGACTAGCGGGGGGCAAGAGACCCAGTACTTC | CASRTSGGQETQYF
TRBJ2-7 | NA | TRBV5-8 | TRBD2 | TGTGCCAGCAGCTACCCGCGGGGGGGACGGTACGAGCAGTACTTC | CASSYPRGGRYEQYF
TRBJ2-5 | few | TRBV7-6 | TRBD2 | TGTGCCAGCAGCTTTGGACTAGCAGTCCAAGAGACCCAGTACTTC | CASSFGLAVQETQYF
TRBJ1-1 | NA | TRBV30 | NA | TGTGCCGACGGACAGAACACTGAAGCTTTCTTT | CADGQNTEAFF
TRBJ2-7 | NA | TRBV6-1 | TRBD1 | TGTGCCAGCAGTGCCGCCATTACAGGGGGCATGTACGAGCAGTACTTC | CASSAAITGGMYEQYF
TRBJ2-7 | NA | TRBV5-1 | TRBD2 | TGCGCCAGCAGCTCCGGGGGGTCGAACGAGCAGTACTTC | CASSSGGSNEQYF
TRBJ1-5 | few | TRBV19 | TRBD1 | TGTGCCAGTAGTATAAGGGGGACAGGGTTGGGCTTGGATCAGCCCCAGCATTTT | CASSIRGTGLGLDQPQHF
TRBJ1-2 | NA | TRBV6-5 | TRBD1 | TGTGCCAGCAGTGGCGGACAGGGGGCCTATGGCTACACCTTC | CASSGGQGAYGYTF
TRBJ1-1 | NA | TRBV5-4 | NA | TGTGCCACCAGCACGGGGGGAATGAACACTGAAGCTTTCTTT | CATSTGGMNTEAFF
TRBJ1-2 | NA | TRBV27 | TRBD1 | TGTGCCAGCAGTTTATTCCGGACAGGGGGGAACTATGGCTACACCTTC | CASSLFRTGGNYGYTF
TRBJ2-6 | NA | TRBV29-1 | TRBD1 | TGCAGCGTCCGGGGGACAGGGGGGGCTGGGGCCAACGTCCTGACTTTC | CSVRGTGGAGANVLTF
TRBJ2-3 | few | TRBV7-9 | TRBD1 | TGTGCCAGCAGCTTCCCCTGGACAGGGCAAACGCAGTATTTT | CASSFPWTGQTQYF
TRBJ2-3 | NA | TRBV7-8 | NA | TGTGCCAGCAGCCGCGCCCGGGAAACGCAGTATTTT | CASSRARETQYF
TRBJ1-1 | NA | TRBV30 | NA | TGTGCCTGGAGCGTGCGAGCTCCCTTAGAAGCTTTCTTT | CAWSVRAPLEAFF
TRBJ1-4 | few | TRBV19 | NA | TGTGCCAGTAGTTCAGGGGCCCTAGCAACTAATGAAAAACTGTTTTTT | CASSSGALATNEKLFF
TRBJ2-4 | NA | TRBV5-4 | NA | TGTGCCAGCAGCTTGGGCAGGGGCAAAAACATTCAGTACTTC | CASSLGRGKNIQYF
TRBJ1-6 | NA | TRBV30 | NA | TGTGCCTGGAGCCTCGAGGCAGGAGGGTCACCCCTCCACTTT | CAWSLEAGGSPLHF
TRBJ2-1 | NA | TRBV7-2 | TRBD2 | TGTGCCAGCAGAAATCTAGCGGGGGCTAATGAGCAGTTCTTC | CASRNLAGANEQFF
TRBJ1-3 | NA | TRBV5-1 | NA | TGCGCCAGCAGCTTGGAGGACATTACTGGAAACACCATATATTTT | CASSLEDITGNTIYF
TRBJ1-1 | NA | TRBV27 | NA | TGTGCCAGCAGTTTAGCTTCGGGGGGCTGGACTGAAGCTTTCTTT | CASSLASGGWTEAFF
TRBJ2-7 | NA | TRBV21-1 | NA | TGTGCCAGCAGCAAGACTGGGCAGGGGGGTTACGAGCAGTACTTC | CASSKTGQGGYEQYF
TRBJ1-1 | few | TRBV5-6 | NA | TGTGCCAGCAGCTTGGGACTCTCATACCTGAACACTGAAGCTTTCTTT | CASSLGLSYLNTEAFF
TRBJ2-2 | NA | TRBV5-1 | NA | TGCGCCAGCAGGCAATACTCGGGAACGGCCGGCACCGGGGAGCTGTTTTTT | CASRQYSGTAGTGELFF
TRBJ1-1 | once | TRBV25-1 | NA | TGTGCCAGTATGACGACTGGCGGCACTGAAGCTTTCTTT | CASMTTGGTEAFF
TRBJ1-2 | NA | TRBV4-2 | NA | TGTGCCAGCAGCCAAGCCTTACAGGGCTATTATGGCTACACCTTC | CASSQALQGYYGYTF
TRBJ1-2 | once | TRBV27 | TRBD1 | TGTGCCAGCAGTTTGGCGGGTAAGGGGGCAGGAGGCTACACCTTC | CASSLAGKGAGGYTF
TRBJ2-7 | NA | TRBV5-4 | NA | TGTGCCAGCAGCTTGAGAGGCGAGCAGTACTTC | CASSLRGEQYF
TRBJ2-7 | NA | TRBV9 | NA | TGTGCCAGCAGCGTAGAGCTAGCCGGTGAGCAGTACTTC | CASSVELAGEQYF